The present entry profiles one TCR beta chain with its context. Its target is unknown. One end of the junction varies from germline; a read error may be responsible. The germline CDR1 and CDR2 sequences are SQVTM and ANQGSEA. CDR3 length: 14 residues. This entry is derived from a study of cytomegalovirus exposure and HLA in healthy donors. Study-level information: Within an early data release were about 80 million unique TCRs drawn from HLA-typed donors.

Broader study findings: Association of a missense DCLRE1C variant with TCR beta V- and J-gene trimming was reported in a later analysis. For presence/absence analyses, sequencing depth was assumed to be roughly uniform across donors. A likely sequencing artifact accounted for one observed cluster of highly shared sequence variants.

With 60 Vbeta and 13 Jbeta primers, the PCR was carried out. Profiled with immunoSEQ multiplex PCR; TCRdb holds only in-frame clones, not every one. The sample has over 150,000 clones; 75% to 85% are singletons. The material sequenced was PBMCs. This sequence originates from a girl aged 5-17 years in good health and CMV-seropositive. The V and J genes are TRBV29-1 and TRBJ1-2; 7 bases line up with TRBD1. The CDR3 loop reads CSVEEGDSNCGYTF. The CDR3 coding sequence is TGCAGCGTTGAAGAGGGGGACAGCAACTGTGGCTACACCTTC.